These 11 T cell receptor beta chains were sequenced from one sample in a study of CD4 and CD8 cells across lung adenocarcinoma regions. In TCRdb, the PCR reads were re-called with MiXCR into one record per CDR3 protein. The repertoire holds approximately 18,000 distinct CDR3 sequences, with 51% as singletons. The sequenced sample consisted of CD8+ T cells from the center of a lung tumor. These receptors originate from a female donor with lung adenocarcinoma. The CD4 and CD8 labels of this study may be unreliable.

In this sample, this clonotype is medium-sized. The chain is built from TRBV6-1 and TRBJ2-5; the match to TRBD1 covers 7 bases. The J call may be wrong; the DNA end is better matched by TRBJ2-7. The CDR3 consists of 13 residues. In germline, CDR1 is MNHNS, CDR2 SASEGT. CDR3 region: CASSPTGFYEQYF. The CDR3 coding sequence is TGTGCCAGCAGTCCGACAGGGTTCTACGAGCAGTACTTC.

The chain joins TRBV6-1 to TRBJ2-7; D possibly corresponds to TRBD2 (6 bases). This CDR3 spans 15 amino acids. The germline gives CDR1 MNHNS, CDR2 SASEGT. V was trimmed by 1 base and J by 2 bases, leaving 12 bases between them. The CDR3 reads CASSEGGNAPYEQYV. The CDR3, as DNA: TGTGCCAGCAGTGAAGGCGGGAACGCCCCCTACGAGCAGTACGTC.

CDR3 bases: TGTGCCTGGAGCGGGGGCCACAATGAGCAGTTCTTC. Its protein product is CAWSGGHNEQFF. V and J are TRBV30 and TRBJ2-1; TRBD1 or TRBD2 may be the D gene (6 bases each). Trimming pared 3 bases from V and 5 bases from J, leaving 8 bases between. Germline V CDR1 and CDR2: GTSNPN, SVGIG (reference sequence). The CDR3 totals 12 residues.

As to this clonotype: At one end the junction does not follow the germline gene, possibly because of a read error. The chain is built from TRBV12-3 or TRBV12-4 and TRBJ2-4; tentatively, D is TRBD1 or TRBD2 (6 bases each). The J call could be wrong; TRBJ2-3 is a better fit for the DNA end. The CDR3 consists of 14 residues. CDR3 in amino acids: CAGSWTGGTDTQYF. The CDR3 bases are TGTGCCGGCAGTTGGACCGGGGGCACAGACACTCAGTATTTT.

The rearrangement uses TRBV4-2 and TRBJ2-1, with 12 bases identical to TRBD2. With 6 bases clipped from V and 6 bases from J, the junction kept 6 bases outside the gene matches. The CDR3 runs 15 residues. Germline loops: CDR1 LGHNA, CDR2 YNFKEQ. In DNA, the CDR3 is TGTGCCAGCAGGGGGACTAGCGGGTTCATCAATGAGCAGTTCTTC. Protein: CASRGTSGFINEQFF.

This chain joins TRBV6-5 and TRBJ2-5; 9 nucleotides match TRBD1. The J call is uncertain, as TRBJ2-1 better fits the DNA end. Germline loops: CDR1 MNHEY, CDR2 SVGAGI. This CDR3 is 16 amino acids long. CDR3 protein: CASAARPGTGLGEQFF. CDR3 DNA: TGTGCCAGCGCTGCTCGACCAGGGACAGGGTTAGGGGAGCAGTTCTTC.

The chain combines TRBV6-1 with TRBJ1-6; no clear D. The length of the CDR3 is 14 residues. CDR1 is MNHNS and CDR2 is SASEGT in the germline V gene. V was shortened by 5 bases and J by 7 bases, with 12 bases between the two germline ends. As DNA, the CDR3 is TGTGCCAGCAGTCAAAGTGACGGGAATTCACCCCTCCACTTT. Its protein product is CASSQSDGNSPLHF.

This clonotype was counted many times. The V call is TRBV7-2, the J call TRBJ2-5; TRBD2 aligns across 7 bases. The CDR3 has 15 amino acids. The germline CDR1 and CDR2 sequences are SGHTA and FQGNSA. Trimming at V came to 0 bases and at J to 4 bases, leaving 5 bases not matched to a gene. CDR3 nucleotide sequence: TGTGCCAGCAGCTTAGCGTGGGGGGGAGGAGAGACCCAGTACTTC. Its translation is CASSLAWGGGETQYF.

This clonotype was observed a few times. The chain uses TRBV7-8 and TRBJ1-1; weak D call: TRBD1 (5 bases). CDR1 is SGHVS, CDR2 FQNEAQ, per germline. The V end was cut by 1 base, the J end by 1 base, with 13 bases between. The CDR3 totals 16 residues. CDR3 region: CASSLVPGWENTEAFF. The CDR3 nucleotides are TGTGCCAGCAGCTTAGTTCCAGGGTGGGAGAACACTGAAGCTTTCTTT.

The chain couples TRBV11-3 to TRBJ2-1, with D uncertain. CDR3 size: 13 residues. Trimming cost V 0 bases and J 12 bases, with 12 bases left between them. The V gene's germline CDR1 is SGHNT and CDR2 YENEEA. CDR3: CASSLDPRLGQFF. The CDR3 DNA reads TGTGCCAGCAGCTTAGATCCCAGACTTGGGCAGTTCTTC.

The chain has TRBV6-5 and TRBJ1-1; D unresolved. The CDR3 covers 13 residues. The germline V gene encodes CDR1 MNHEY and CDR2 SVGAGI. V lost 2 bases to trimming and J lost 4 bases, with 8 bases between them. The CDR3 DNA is TGTGCCAGCAGTTACCAGAGAGGCACTGAAGCTTTCTTT. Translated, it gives CASSYQRGTEAFF.